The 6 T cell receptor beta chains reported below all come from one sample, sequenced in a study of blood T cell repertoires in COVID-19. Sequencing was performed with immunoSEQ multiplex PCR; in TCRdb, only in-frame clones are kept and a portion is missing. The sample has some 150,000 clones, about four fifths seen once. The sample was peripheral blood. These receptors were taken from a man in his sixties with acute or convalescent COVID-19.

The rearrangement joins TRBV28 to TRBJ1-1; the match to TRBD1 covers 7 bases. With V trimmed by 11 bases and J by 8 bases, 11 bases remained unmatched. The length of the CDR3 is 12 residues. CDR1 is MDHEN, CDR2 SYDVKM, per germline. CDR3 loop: CAAKRQGTEAFF. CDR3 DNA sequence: TGTGCCGCCAAGCGACAGGGTACAGAAGCTTTCTTT.

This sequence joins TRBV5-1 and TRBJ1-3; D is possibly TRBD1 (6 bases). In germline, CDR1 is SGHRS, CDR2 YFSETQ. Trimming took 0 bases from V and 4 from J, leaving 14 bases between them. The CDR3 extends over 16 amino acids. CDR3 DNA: TGCGCCAGCAGCTTGGTTGGCAGGGGTATCGGAAACACCATATATTTT. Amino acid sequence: CASSLVGRGIGNTIYF.

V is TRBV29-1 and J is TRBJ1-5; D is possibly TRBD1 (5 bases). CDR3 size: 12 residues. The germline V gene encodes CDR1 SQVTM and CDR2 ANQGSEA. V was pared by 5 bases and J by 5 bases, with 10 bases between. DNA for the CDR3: TGCAGCGTTCAAGGGGCCGATCAGCCCCAGCATTTT. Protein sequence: CSVQGADQPQHF.

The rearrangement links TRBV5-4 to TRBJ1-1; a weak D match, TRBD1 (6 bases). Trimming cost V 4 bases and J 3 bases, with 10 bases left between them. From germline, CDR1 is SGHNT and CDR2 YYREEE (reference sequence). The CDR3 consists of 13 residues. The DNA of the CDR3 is TGTGCCAGCAGCAAACAGGGACACACTGAAGCTTTCTTT. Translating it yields CASSKQGHTEAFF.

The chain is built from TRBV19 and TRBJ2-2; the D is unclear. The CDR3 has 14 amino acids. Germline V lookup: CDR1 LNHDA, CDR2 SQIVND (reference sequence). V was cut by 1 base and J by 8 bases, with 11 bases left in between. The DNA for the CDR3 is TGTGCCAGTAGTATAGGTCAGGTGGCAGGGGAGCTGTTTTTT. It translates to CASSIGQVAGELFF.

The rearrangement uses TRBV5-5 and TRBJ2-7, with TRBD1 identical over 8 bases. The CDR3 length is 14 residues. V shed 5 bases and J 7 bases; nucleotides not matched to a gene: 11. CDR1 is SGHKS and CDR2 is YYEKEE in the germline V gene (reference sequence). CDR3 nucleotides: TGTGCCAGCAGTCGCGACAGGGGCCGCCTAGAGCAGTACTTC. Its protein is CASSRDRGRLEQYF.